The source of this T cell receptor (beta chain) is a study of graft-versus-host responses after intestinal transplantation. On this clone itself: Its antigen is unknown.

Germline-derived CDR1 and CDR2 are SGDLS and YYNGEE. V dropped 2 bases and J dropped 7; count of bases not matched to a gene: 4. The CDR3 is made up of 14 amino acids. Some clones are missing from TCRdb's copy, which holds only in-frame ones; the method was immunoSEQ multiplex PCR. Of around 90,000 clones in the sample, around 93% are singletons; the top ten hold around 0.07%. This sequence originates from a human donor who was the organ donor for an intestinal transplant. The specimen comprised unstimulated CD8+ T cells sorted from spleen or lymph node cells, sampled before transplant. The chain has TRBV9 and TRBJ2-2; 8 bases line up with TRBD2. The CDR3: CASSVGSGNGELFF. The CDR3 coding sequence is TGTGCCAGCAGCGTCGGTAGCGGGAACGGGGAGCTGTTTTTT.